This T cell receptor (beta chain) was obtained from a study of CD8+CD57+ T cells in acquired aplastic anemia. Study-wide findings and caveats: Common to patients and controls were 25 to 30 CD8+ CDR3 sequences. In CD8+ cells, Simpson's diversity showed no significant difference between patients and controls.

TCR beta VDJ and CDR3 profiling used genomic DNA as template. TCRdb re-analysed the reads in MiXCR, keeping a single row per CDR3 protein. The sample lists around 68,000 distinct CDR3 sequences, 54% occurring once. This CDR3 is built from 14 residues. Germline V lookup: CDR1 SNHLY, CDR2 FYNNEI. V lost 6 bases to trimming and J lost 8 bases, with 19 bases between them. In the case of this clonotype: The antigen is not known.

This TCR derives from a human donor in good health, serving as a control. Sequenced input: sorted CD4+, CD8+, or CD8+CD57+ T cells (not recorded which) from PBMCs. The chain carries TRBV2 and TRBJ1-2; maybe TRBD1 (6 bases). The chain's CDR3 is CASSPGDIRQGYTF. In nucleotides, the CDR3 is TGTGCCAGCAGCCCCGGGGACATACGTCAAGGCTACACCTTC.